Below are 22 T cell receptor beta chains sequenced from a single sample in a study of brain T cells in children with intractable seizures. TCRdb keeps only in-frame clones here, not all; method: immunoSEQ multiplex PCR. The data contain some 41,000 clones, around nine tenths of them singletons. The sample was peripheral blood, taken at surgery. Receptor source: a girl aged 2 to 9 with tuberous sclerosis and intractable seizures.

This clone was observed a few times. The chain carries TRBV11-2 and TRBJ2-2, with 10 positions matching TRBD1. J was trimmed by 4 bases and V by 6 bases; bases with no gene match: 5. The CDR3 is 15 amino acids. Germline loops: CDR1 SGHAT, CDR2 FQNNGV. The CDR3 region is CASSQTGGGTGELFF. In nucleotides, the CDR3 is TGTGCCAGCAGTCAGACAGGGGGCGGCACCGGGGAGCTGTTTTTT.

V gene TRBV11-2 combines with J gene TRBJ1-2, with D perhaps TRBD1 (5 bases). Germline V gives CDR1 SGHAT, CDR2 FQNNGV. Trimming took 1 base from V and 4 from J, leaving 19 bases between them. The CDR3 extends over 17 amino acids. CDR3 loop: CASSLVAGSQNLYGYTF. The CDR3 coding sequence is TGTGCCAGCAGCTTAGTTGCAGGGAGTCAGAACCTCTATGGCTACACCTTC.

The rearrangement uses TRBV19 and TRBJ2-6; no clear D. The CDR3 runs to 17 residues. Germline V gives CDR1 LNHDA, CDR2 SQIVND (reference sequence). Trimming took 3 bases from V and 0 from J, leaving 12 bases between them. The CDR3 protein is CASSIKSSHSGANVLTF. CDR3 sequence (DNA): TGTGCCAGTAGTATTAAATCGAGCCACTCTGGGGCCAACGTCCTGACTTTC.

J is TRBJ2-5 and V is TRBV20-1; possibly TRBD1 for D (6 bases). This CDR3 region has 11 residues. Germline lookup yields CDR1 DFQATT and CDR2 SNEGSKA (reference sequence). CDR3 residues: CKAGDQETQYF. The CDR3 bases are TGCAAGGCAGGGGACCAAGAGACCCAGTACTTC.

The chain carries TRBV7-3 and TRBJ2-1; D gene uncertain. The V gene's germline CDR1 is SGHTA and CDR2 FQGTGA. V lost 5 bases to trimming and J lost 4 bases, with 9 bases between them. The CDR3 contains 13 residues. The CDR3 reads CASSPSKYNEQFF. CDR3 bases: TGTGCCAGCAGCCCCTCGAAGTACAATGAGCAGTTCTTC.

The CDR3 sequence: CASRDSGPAYEQYF. CDR3 nucleotide sequence: TGTGCCAGCAGGGACTCGGGACCGGCCTACGAGCAGTACTTC. The chain employs TRBV2 and TRBJ2-7, with D possibly being TRBD1 or TRBD2 (5 bases each). The V end was cut by 6 bases, the J end by 2 bases, with 14 bases between. The CDR3 contains 14 residues. From germline, CDR1 is SNHLY and CDR2 FYNNEI.

This chain uses TRBV2 with TRBJ2-7; D ambiguous. Trimming removed 2 bases at V and 6 bases at J, with 11 bases between. CDR1 and CDR2 (germline): SNHLY, FYNNEI. CDR3 length: 13 residues. The CDR3 loop is CASSEQNQSEQYV. The CDR3 DNA sequence: TGTGCCAGCAGTGAACAGAATCAGTCCGAGCAGTACGTC.

V usage is TRBV2 and J usage is TRBJ1-5; 8 nucleotides match TRBD1. The ends lost 1 base at V and 6 bases at J; junction bases unmatched: 8. Looked up from germline, CDR1 is SNHLY and CDR2 is FYNNEI. This CDR3 is built from 16 residues. CDR3 bases: TGTGCCAGCAGTGAAGATGGGCAGGGGGCTGCTCAGCCCCAGCATTTT. Translated, it gives CASSEDGQGAAQPQHF.

The chain joins TRBV5-4 to TRBJ1-4, with TRBD1 as a possible D gene (5 bases). CDR3 size: 18 residues. V gave up 10 bases and J gave up 6 bases, with 31 bases separating them. CDR1 is SGHNT, CDR2 YYREEE, per germline (reference sequence). The CDR3 loop reads CAQEALQVPRSFYEKLFF. CDR3 bases: TGTGCCCAGGAAGCATTACAGGTCCCAAGATCTTTCTATGAAAAACTGTTTTTT.

The chain carries TRBV28 and TRBJ2-1; D is tentatively TRBD1 or TRBD2 (5 bases each). V gave up 4 bases and J gave up 3 bases, with 13 bases separating them. The CDR3 is 15 residues long. The germline CDR1 and CDR2 sequences are MDHEN and SYDVKM. The CDR3 is CASSSWDLNYNEQFF. As DNA, the CDR3 is TGTGCCAGCAGTTCCTGGGACCTAAACTACAATGAGCAGTTCTTC.

The rearrangement links TRBV5-1 to TRBJ2-1; 12 positions match TRBD2. CDR1 is SGHRS and CDR2 is YFSETQ in the germline V gene. The CDR3 totals 16 residues. The trim removed 2 bases at V and 3 bases at J, leaving 3 bases unmatched. This chain's CDR3 is CASSLRTSGVYNEQFF. CDR3 DNA: TGCGCCAGCAGCTTAAGGACTAGCGGGGTCTACAATGAGCAGTTCTTC. Supplemented by reference TRBV5-1 and TRBJ2-1, the full variable domain reads KAGVTQTPRYLIKTRGQQVTLSCSPISGHRSVSWYQQTPGQGLQFLFEYFSETQRNKGNFPGRFSGRQFSNSRSEMNVSTLELGDSALYLCASSLRTSGVYNEQFFGPGTRLTVL.

This clone was observed once. The chain links TRBV2 to TRBJ2-7, with TRBD2 as a possible D gene (6 bases). The CDR3 covers 15 residues. With 4 bases removed from V and 2 bases from J, the gap between germline ends came to 15 bases. CDR1 and CDR2 (germline): SNHLY, FYNNEI. In nucleotides, the CDR3 is TGTGCCAGCAGTGTGGAGGGTGCGGTCCCCTACGAGCAGTACGTC. Translation gives CASSVEGAVPYEQYV.

CDR3 amino acids: CASSYDRDYGYTF. Written as DNA, the CDR3 is TGTGCCAGCAGTTACGACAGAGACTATGGCTACACCTTC. The chain employs TRBV6-6 and TRBJ1-2; a possible D gene is TRBD1 (5 bases). CDR3 length: 13 amino acids. The V gene's germline CDR1 is MNHNY and CDR2 SVGAGI (reference sequence). Trimming cost V 2 bases and J 3 bases, with 7 bases left between them.

The rearrangement joins TRBV7-2 to TRBJ1-2; 8 bases map to TRBD1. The CDR3 sequence is 14 residues long. Germline CDR1 and CDR2: SGHTA and FQGNSA. With V trimmed by 5 bases and J by 4 bases, 6 bases remained unmatched. CDR3 sequence reads: CASSARQGSYGYTF. The CDR3 DNA sequence: TGTGCCAGCAGCGCACGACAGGGGTCCTATGGCTACACCTTC.

The V call is TRBV19, the J call TRBJ1-5; D not resolved. Germline V gene data show CDR1 as LNHDA and CDR2 as SQIVND (reference sequence). This CDR3 is built from 12 residues. The V and J ends lost 1 base and 7 bases respectively, with 5 bases between them. CDR3 amino acids: CASSIGRQPQHF. DNA for the CDR3: TGTGCCAGTAGTATAGGGCGGCAGCCCCAGCATTTT.

This chain uses TRBV19 with TRBJ2-1; 8 nucleotides agree with TRBD2. The CDR3 has 19 amino acids. CDR1 and CDR2 (germline): LNHDA, SQIVND (reference sequence). J gave up 7 bases and V 5 bases, and 22 bases lay outside the gene matches. CDR3 sequence reads: CASSAPGGASGHNGNEQFF. The CDR3, as DNA: TGTGCCAGTAGTGCCCCGGGAGGGGCTAGCGGTCACAATGGGAATGAGCAGTTCTTC.

The chain links TRBV12-3 or TRBV12-4 to TRBJ1-1; perhaps TRBD1 as D (5 bases). Trimming left V 3 bases short and J 4 bases short, with 9 bases between. CDR3 length equals 13 residues. The CDR3 DNA follows: TGTGCCAGCAGTTTCCTGAGGGGCACTGAAGCTTTCTTT. Its protein is CASSFLRGTEAFF.

This chain uses TRBV29-1 with TRBJ1-5; perhaps TRBD1 as D (5 bases). Trimming left V 4 bases short and J 5 bases short, with 12 bases between. CDR3 length equals 13 residues. Germline V gene lookup returns CDR1 SQVTM and CDR2 ANQGSEA. In DNA form, the CDR3 reads TGCAGCGTTGCACCGGGACGGGATCAGCCCCAGCATTTT. Amino acid sequence: CSVAPGRDQPQHF.

The chain employs TRBV7-2 and TRBJ1-5; tentatively, D is TRBD1 (5 bases). Per germline, CDR1 SGHTA and CDR2 FQGNSA. Between the trimmed V and J ends, which lost 5 bases and 0 bases, there was a span of 20 bases. The CDR3 sequence is 18 residues long. This CDR3 is CASSTRGERLGSNQPQHF. CDR3 in DNA: TGTGCCAGCAGCACCCGAGGGGAGAGGCTTGGTAGCAATCAGCCCCAGCATTTT. The variable domain in full, with the rest retrieved from reference TRBV7-2 and TRBJ1-5, is GAGVSQSPSNKVTEKGKDVELRCDPISGHTALYWYRQSLGQGLEFLIYFQGNSAPDKSGLPSDRFSAERTGGSVSTLTIQRTQQEDSAVYLCASSTRGERLGSNQPQHFGDGTRLSIL.

This chain uses TRBV7-8 with TRBJ1-5; no firm D call. V was shortened by 1 base and J by 2 bases, with 6 bases between the two germline ends. The length of the CDR3 is 14 residues. Germline loops: CDR1 SGHVS, CDR2 FQNEAQ. This CDR3 reads CASSLDRGNQPQHF. The CDR3 DNA follows: TGTGCCAGCAGCTTAGATCGGGGCAATCAGCCCCAGCATTTT.

The chain uses TRBV6-5 and TRBJ2-7; TRBD1 agrees at 7 bases. Germline assignment: CDR1 MNHEY and CDR2 SVGAGI. The CDR3 sequence is 13 residues long. Trimming at V came to 4 bases and at J to 5 bases, leaving 5 bases not matched to a gene. DNA of the CDR3: TGTGCCAGCAGTTTAACACAGGGGCACGAGCAGTACGTC. Its translation: CASSLTQGHEQYV.

The chain couples TRBV4-1 to TRBJ1-6; D remains ambiguous. The CDR3 totals 16 residues. Germline V gene lookup returns CDR1 MGHRA and CDR2 YSYEKL. Trimming shortened V by 5 bases and J by 3 bases, and 14 bases separated the two germline ends. The CDR3 loop reads CASSSDRRRYNSPLHF. The CDR3 nucleotides read TGCGCCAGCAGCTCGGACCGTCGACGCTATAATTCACCCCTCCACTTT.